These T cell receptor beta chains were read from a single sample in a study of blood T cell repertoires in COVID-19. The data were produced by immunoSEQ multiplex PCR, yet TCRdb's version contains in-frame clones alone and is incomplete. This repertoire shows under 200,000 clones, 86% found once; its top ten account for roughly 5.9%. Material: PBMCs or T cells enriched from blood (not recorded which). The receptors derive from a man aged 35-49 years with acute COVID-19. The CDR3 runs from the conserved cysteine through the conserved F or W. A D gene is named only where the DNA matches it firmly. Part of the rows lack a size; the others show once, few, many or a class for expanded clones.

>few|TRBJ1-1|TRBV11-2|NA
TGTGCCAGCAGTGCTACAGGGATGAACACTGAAGCTTTCTTT
CASSATGMNTEAFF
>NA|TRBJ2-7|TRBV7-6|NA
TGTGCCAGCAGCTCTACCACAGGGCTTCCCAGTTACGAGCAGTACTTC
CASSSTTGLPSYEQYF
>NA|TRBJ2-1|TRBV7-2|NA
TGTGCCAGCAGCTTGTCTGTGGGCCGGTCCTACAATGAGCAGTTCTTC
CASSLSVGRSYNEQFF
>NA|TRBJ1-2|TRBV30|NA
TGTGCCTGGAGTCTCACGGGAGGGAAGGGCTACACCTTC
CAWSLTGGKGYTF
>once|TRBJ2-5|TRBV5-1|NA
TGCGCCAGCAGCTTGAGGCCAAAAGGGGCCGGAGGGGAGACCCAGTACTTC
CASSLRPKGAGGETQYF
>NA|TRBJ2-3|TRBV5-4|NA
TGTGCCAGCAGCTTCTTCACAGATACGCAGTATTTT
CASSFFTDTQYF
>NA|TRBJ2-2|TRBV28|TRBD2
TGTGCCAGCCTACCTGCCTCGGCAGCGGGAGGGTATACCGGGGAGCTGTTTTTT
CASLPASAAGGYTGELFF
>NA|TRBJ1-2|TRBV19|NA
TGTGCCAGTAGTATGGACCACGACAGAACCTATGGCTACACCTTC
CASSMDHDRTYGYTF
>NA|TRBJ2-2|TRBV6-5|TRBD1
TGTGCCAGCAGACTCGGGACAGGGAACACCGGGGAGCTGTTTTTT
CASRLGTGNTGELFF
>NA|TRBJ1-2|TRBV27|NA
TGTGCCAGCAGGGCGGGACCATATGGCTACACCTTC
CASRAGPYGYTF
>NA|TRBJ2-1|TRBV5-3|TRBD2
TGTGCCAGAAGCTTGAGAAGCGGGAGGGACTACAATGAGCAGTTCTTC
CARSLRSGRDYNEQFF
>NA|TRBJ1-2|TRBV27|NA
TGTGCCAGCAGTCTCCAGACCACAGGGACCGGCTACACCTTC
CASSLQTTGTGYTF
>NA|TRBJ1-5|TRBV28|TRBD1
TGTGCCAGCAGTCCGGGACAGGGCTATCAGCCCCAGCATTTT
CASSPGQGYQPQHF
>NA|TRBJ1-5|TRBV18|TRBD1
TGTGCCAGCTCACCGGACAGGGGTGGGAATCAGCCCCAGCATTTT
CASSPDRGGNQPQHF
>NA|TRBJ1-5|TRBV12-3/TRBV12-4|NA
TGTGCCAGCAGTTCACAGAATCCTCAGCCCCAGCATTTT
CASSSQNPQPQHF
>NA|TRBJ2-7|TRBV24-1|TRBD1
TGTGCCACCAGTGATCCCAGACAGGGGGAATACGAGCAGTACTTC
CATSDPRQGEYEQYF
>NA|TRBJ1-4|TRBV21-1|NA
TGTGCCAGCAGGACCGGGGGGAATGAAAAACTGTTTTTT
CASRTGGNEKLFF
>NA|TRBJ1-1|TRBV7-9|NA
TGTGCCAGCAGCTTTACAGGGCTTGAGACTGAAGCTTTCTTT
CASSFTGLETEAFF
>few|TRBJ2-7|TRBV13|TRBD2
TGTGCCAGCAGCGCCGGGACTAAGACCTACGAGCAGTACTTC
CASSAGTKTYEQYF
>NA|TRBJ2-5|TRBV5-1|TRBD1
TGCGCCAGCAAGGGTGGGACAGGACAAGAGACCCAGTACTTC
CASKGGTGQETQYF
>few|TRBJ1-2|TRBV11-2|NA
TGTGCCAGCAGTATAAACCAGGGGATTGGACTAGATGGCTACACCTTC
CASSINQGIGLDGYTF
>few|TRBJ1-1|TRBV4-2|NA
TGTGCCAGCAGCCAATCAGGGAGGGGACCTGAAGCTTTCTTT
CASSQSGRGPEAFF
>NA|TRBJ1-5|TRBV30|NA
TGTGCCTGGAACAGGGATCTCGATCAGCCCCAGCATTTT
CAWNRDLDQPQHF
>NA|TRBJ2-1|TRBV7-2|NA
TGTGCCAGCAGCTTCTTTATCTCCTACAATGAGCAGTTCTTC
CASSFFISYNEQFF
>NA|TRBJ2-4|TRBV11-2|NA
TGTGCCAGCAGAGTAGCAGGGGCGGCAAACATTCAGTACTTC
CASRVAGAANIQYF
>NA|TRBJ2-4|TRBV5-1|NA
TGCGCCAGCAGGGACACAGGACCCGAAGTGTACTTC
CASRDTGPEVYF